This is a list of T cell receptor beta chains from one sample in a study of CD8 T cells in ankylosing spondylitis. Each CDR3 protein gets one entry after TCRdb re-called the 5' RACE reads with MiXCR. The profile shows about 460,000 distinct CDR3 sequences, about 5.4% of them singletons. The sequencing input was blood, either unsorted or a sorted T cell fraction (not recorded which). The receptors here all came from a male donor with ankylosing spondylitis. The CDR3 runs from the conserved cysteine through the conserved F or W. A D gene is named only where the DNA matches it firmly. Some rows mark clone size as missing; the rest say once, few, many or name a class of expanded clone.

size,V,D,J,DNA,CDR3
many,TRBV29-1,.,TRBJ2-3,TGCAGCGTCGGGACGGACCCTAGCACAGATACGCAGTATTTT,CSVGTDPSTDTQYF
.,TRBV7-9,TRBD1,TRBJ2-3,TGTGCCACCACCCGGGACAGGGCCACAGATACGCAGTATTTT,CATTRDRATDTQYF
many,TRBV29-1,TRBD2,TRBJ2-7,TGCAGCGTTGAAGTAGCGGGATACGAGCAGTACTTC,CSVEVAGYEQYF
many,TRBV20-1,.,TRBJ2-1,TGCAGTGCTACCTATCCTGAGGATGAGCAGTTCTTC,CSATYPEDEQFF
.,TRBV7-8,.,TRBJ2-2,TGTGCCAGCAGCTTATCTGGTTACGGGGAGCTGTTTTTT,CASSLSGYGELFF
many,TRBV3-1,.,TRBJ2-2,TGTGCCAGCAGCCTAGGACAGACCGGGGAGCTGTTTTTT,CASSLGQTGELFF
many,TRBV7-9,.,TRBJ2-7,TGTGCCAGCAGCTTAATCGGGGGCCCCGGCCGCTACGAGCAGTACTTC,CASSLIGGPGRYEQYF
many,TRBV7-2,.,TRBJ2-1,TGTGCCAGCAGCTCCGAACCCTACAATGAGCAGTTCTTC,CASSSEPYNEQFF
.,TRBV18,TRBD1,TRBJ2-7,TGTGCCAGCTCACCAGGTCAGGGGGACCACGAGCAGTACTTC,CASSPGQGDHEQYF
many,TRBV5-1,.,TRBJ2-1,TGCGCCAGCAGCTTGGCAGGGTTCAATGAGCAGTTCTTC,CASSLAGFNEQFF
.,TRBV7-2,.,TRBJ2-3,TGTGCCAGCAGCTTATCTAGGGATCTCGATACGCAGTATTTT,CASSLSRDLDTQYF
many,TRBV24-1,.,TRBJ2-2,TGTGCCACCAGTGAACCCGGAGCGGCCCCGAACACCGGGGAGCTGTTTTTT,CATSEPGAAPNTGELFF
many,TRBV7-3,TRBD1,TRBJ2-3,TGTGCCAGCAGCCCAAACAGGGGTGGAGATACGCAGTATTTT,CASSPNRGGDTQYF
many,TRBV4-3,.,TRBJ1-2,TGCGCCAGCAGCCGAGAGACAGGCCTTGCCTATGGCTACACCTTC,CASSRETGLAYGYTF
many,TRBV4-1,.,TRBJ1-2,TGCGCCAGCAGCCAAGCAGGAATTACGCCGTGGTACACCTTC,CASSQAGITPWYTF
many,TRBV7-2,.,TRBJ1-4,TGTGCCAGCAGCCCGTACAGAGCCTCTAATGAAAAACTGTTTTTT,CASSPYRASNEKLFF
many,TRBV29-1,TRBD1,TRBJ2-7,TGCAGCGTTGAAGGGGGCCGACTGGGACAGGGGATAGCAAGCTCCTACGAGCAGTACTTC,CSVEGGRLGQGIASSYEQYF
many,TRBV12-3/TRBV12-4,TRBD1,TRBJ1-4,TGTGCCAGCAGTCTAGGACAGGGGGGGAATGAAAAACTGTTTTTT,CASSLGQGGNEKLFF
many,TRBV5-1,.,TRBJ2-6,TGCGCCAGCGCCTGGGGTCTGAGCTCTGGGGCCAACGTCCTGACTTTC,CASAWGLSSGANVLTF
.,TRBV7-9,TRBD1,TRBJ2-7,TGTGCCAGCCATAGGGGGCAGGGTCGCGACGAGCAGTACTTC,CASHRGQGRDEQYF
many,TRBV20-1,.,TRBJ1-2,TGCAGTGCTGGTGGGACAAACTATGGCTACACCTTC,CSAGGTNYGYTF
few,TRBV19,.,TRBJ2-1,TGTGCCAGTAGTATAGATCCCGGCGGGGAAATCAATGAGCAGTTCTTC,CASSIDPGGEINEQFF
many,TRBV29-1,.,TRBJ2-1,TGCAGCGTTGTTAGTTACAATGAGCAGTTCTTC,CSVVSYNEQFF
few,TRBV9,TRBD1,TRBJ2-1,TGTGCCAGCAGCGTAGAGGAGAACAGGGGGAGCAATGAGCAGTTCTTC,CASSVEENRGSNEQFF
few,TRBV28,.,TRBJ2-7,TGTGCCAGCAGTTTTTCACCGGGGAGAAGCTCCTACGAGCAGTACTTC,CASSFSPGRSSYEQYF
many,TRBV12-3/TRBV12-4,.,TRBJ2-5,TGTGCCAGCAGCAACAGGGCAGCCAGTAATACCCAGTACTTC,CASSNRAASNTQYF
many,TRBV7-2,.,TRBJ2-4,TGTGCCAGCAGCTTAGCGCTGCAGGGGAGGGCCAAAAACATTCAGTACTTC,CASSLALQGRAKNIQYF
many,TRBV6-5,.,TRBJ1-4,TGTGCCAGCAGTTACCGGCCGGGGTGGAATGAAAAACTGTTTTTT,CASSYRPGWNEKLFF
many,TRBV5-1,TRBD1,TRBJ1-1,TGCGCCAGCAGCAGTGGACAGGGCGGGAACACTGAAGCTTTCTTT,CASSSGQGGNTEAFF
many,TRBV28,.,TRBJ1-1,TGTGCCAGCACCGTGGTGCCTCAGAACACTGAAGCTTTCTTT,CASTVVPQNTEAFF
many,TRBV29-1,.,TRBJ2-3,TGCAGCGTTACCAATCCGAACCTAGGTACGCAGTATTTT,CSVTNPNLGTQYF
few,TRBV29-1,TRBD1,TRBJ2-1,TGCAGCGTTGAGAATCCGACAGGGCCGCAGGGTGAGCAGTTCTTC,CSVENPTGPQGEQFF